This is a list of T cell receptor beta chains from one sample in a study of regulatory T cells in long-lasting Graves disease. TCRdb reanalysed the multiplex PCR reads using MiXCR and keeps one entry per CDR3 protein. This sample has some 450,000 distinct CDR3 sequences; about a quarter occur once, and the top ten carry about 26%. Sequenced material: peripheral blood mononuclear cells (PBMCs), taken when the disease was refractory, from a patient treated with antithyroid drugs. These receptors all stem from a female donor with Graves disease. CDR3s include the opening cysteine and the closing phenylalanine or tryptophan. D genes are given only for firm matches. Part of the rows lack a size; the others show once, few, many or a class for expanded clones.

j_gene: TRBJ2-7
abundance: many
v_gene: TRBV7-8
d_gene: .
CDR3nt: TGTGCCAGCAGCATACATCGGGCACCACTCGAGCAGTACTTC
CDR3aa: CASSIHRAPLEQYF

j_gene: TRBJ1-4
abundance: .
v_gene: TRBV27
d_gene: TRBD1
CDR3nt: TGTGCCAGCAGGACAGGGAGTATTATGACGGAAAAACTGTTTTTT
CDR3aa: CASRTGSIMTEKLFF

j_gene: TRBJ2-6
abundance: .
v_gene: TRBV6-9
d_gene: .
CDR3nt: .
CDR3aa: CASSSSSGGSGANVLTF

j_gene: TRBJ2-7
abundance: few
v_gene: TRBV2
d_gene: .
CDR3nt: TGTGCCAGCAGCGAAGTGGGGAAGCAGTACTTC
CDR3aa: CASSEVGKQYF

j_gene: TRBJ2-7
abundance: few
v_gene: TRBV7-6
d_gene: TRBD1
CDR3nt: TGTGCCAGCAGCTACCTCCCCGGGACAGGGGGCGACGAGCAGTACTTC
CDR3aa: CASSYLPGTGGDEQYF

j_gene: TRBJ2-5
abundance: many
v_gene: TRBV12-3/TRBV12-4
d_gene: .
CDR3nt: TGTGCCAGCAGTTTACCAAGAACCAGCGCCCAAGAGACCCAGTACTTC
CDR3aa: CASSLPRTSAQETQYF

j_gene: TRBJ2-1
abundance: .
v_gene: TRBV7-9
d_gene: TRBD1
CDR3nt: TGTGCCAGCAGCTTAACGGGACAGGGGGCGTATGAGCAGTTCTTC
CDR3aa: CASSLTGQGAYEQFF

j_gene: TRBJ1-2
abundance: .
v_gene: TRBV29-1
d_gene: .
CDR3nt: TGCAGCGGAGGGACCGAACGGCTATTTTCGGGCTACACCTTC
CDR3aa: CSGGTERLFSGYTF

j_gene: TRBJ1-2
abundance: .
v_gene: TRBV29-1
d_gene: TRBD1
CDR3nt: TGCAGCGTTAGGACAGGGGCCCGAGGTAACTATGGCTACACCTTC
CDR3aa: CSVRTGARGNYGYTF

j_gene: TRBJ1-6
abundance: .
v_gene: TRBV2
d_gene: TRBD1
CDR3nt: TGTGCCAGCAGCTCCGGGACAGATAATTCACCCCTCCACTTT
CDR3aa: CASSSGTDNSPLHF

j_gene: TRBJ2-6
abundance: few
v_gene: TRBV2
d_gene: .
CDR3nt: TGTGCCAGCAGTAATTATGTAGGTTCTGTTGGCTCTGGGGCCAACGTCCTGACTTTC
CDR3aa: CASSNYVGSVGSGANVLTF

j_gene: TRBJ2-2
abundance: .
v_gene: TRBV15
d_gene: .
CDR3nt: TGTGCCACCAGCATTCAGGGCCCCGGGGAGCTGTTTTTT
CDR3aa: CATSIQGPGELFF

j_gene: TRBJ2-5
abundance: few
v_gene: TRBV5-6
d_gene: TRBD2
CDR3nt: TGTGCCAGCAGCTTGGCCAGACTAGCGGGAGGAGAGACCCAGTACTTC
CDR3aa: CASSLARLAGGETQYF

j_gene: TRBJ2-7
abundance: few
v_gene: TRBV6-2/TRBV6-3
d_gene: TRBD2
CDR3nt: TGTGCCAGCAGTTGGAGGAGCGGGAGTTCCTACGAGCAGTACTTC
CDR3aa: CASSWRSGSSYEQYF

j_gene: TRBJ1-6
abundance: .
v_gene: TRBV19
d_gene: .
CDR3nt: TGTGCCAGTAGTATTTCCCCGGACTCCTCACCCCTCCACTTT
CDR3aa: CASSISPDSSPLHF